Shown below are 18 T cell receptor beta chains from a single sample sequenced in a study of T cells after yellow fever vaccination. One entry per CDR3 protein results from TCRdb running MiXCR on the 5' RACE reads. The sample lists under 250,000 distinct CDR3 sequences; 6.9% were seen once. The starting material was CD4+ T cells sorted from PBMCs, obtained 15 days after the yellow fever booster vaccination. These receptor sequences come from a man between 25 and 39 years old who received the YFV17D yellow fever vaccine.

This clonotype was seen at least ten times. The chain couples TRBV29-1 to TRBJ2-2; 8 nucleotides line up with TRBD1. V was pared by 7 bases and J by 1 base, with 2 bases of the junction left unmatched. Germline V gene sequence: CDR1 SQVTM, CDR2 ANQGSEA. The CDR3 has 13 residues. Written as DNA, the CDR3 is TGCAGCGCCAGGGGGCTGAACACCGGGGAGCTGTTTTTT. Translating gives CSARGLNTGELFF.

This clonotype was detected many times. In DNA, the CDR3 is TGTGCCAGCAGCTTAATTCCCGCAGGGCCCGGGGAGCTGTTTTTT. This codes for CASSLIPAGPGELFF. This chain links TRBV7-8 with TRBJ2-2, with a weak D call TRBD1 (5 bases). Trimming removed 2 bases at V and 6 bases at J, with 13 bases between. Germline CDR1 and CDR2: SGHVS and FQNEAQ. CDR3 length: 15 amino acids.

This clonotype was counted ten times or more. The J gene is TRBJ1-5, the V gene TRBV20-1, with D unclear. With 2 bases removed from V and 3 bases from J, the gap between germline ends came to 8 bases. The CDR3 has 13 residues. Germline CDR1 is DFQATT and CDR2 is SNEGSKA (reference sequence). CDR3 region: CSARTAFNQPQHF. CDR3 in DNA: TGCAGTGCTAGAACAGCATTCAATCAGCCCCAGCATTTT.

This clonotype was recorded at least ten times. The rearrangement links TRBV12-3 or TRBV12-4 to TRBJ2-1, with D perhaps TRBD1 (6 bases). Trimming cost V 6 bases and J 5 bases, with 17 bases left between them. The CDR3 sequence is 15 residues long. CDR3 DNA: TGTGCCAGCAGAAAAGCAGGGGAGAACCACAATGAGCAGTTCTTC. Translated, it gives CASRKAGENHNEQFF.

The chain has TRBV12-3 or TRBV12-4 and TRBJ1-4; 7 positions agree with TRBD1. V lost 4 bases to trimming and J lost 2 bases; unmatched junction nucleotides: 1. This CDR3 is 14 amino acids long. CDR3 coding DNA: TGTGCCAGCAGTTGGGACAGCACTAATGAAAAACTGTTTTTT. Translated: CASSWDSTNEKLFF.

This clonotype was counted a few times. The chain has TRBV12-3 or TRBV12-4 and TRBJ2-2; weak D call: TRBD2 (6 bases). The CDR3 has 13 residues. V lost 6 bases to trimming and J lost 6 bases, with 11 bases between them. The CDR3, as DNA: TGTGCCAGCAGAGAAACTAGCCCCGGGGAGCTGTTTTTT. The encoded protein is CASRETSPGELFF.

The rearrangement links TRBV10-3 to TRBJ2-3; D may be TRBD2 (5 bases). CDR1 and CDR2 (germline): ENHRY, SYGVKD. V was clipped by 10 bases and J by 0 bases, with 11 bases between them. The CDR3 is 13 amino acids. The CDR3 nucleotides are TGTGCCACCGGGGAAGCGAGCACAGATACGCAGTATTTT. This gives the protein CATGEASTDTQYF.

This clonotype appeared a few times. The rearrangement joins TRBV27 to TRBJ1-2; unclear D gene. From germline, CDR1 is MNHEY and CDR2 SMNVEV (reference sequence). CDR3 size: 13 residues. Trimming took off 6 bases at V and 7 bases at J, with 15 bases between the two ends. CDR3 loop: CASRPDSIGGYTF. CDR3 DNA: TGTGCCAGCAGGCCCGACTCGATTGGTGGCTACACCTTC.

This clonotype has just a few counts. The V gene is TRBV5-4, the J gene TRBJ2-5, with unresolved D. V lost 4 bases to trimming and J lost 5 bases, with 12 bases between them. CDR3 size: 13 residues. Germline loops: CDR1 SGHNT, CDR2 YYREEE (reference sequence). CDR3: CASSKGSKETQYF. CDR3 bases: TGTGCCAGCAGCAAAGGTAGTAAGGAGACCCAGTACTTC.

This clonotype was counted between two and nine times. This sequence joins TRBV7-9 and TRBJ2-1, with 7 positions matching TRBD1. Trimming removed 5 bases from V and 10 bases from J; junction bases left unmatched: 8. The CDR3 loop spans 13 amino acids. Per germline, CDR1 SEHNR and CDR2 FQNEAQ (reference sequence). CDR3 coding DNA: TGTGCCAGCAGCGACCCGGGACAGAGGGAGCAGTTCTTC. This gives the protein CASSDPGQREQFF.

The chain carries TRBV5-5 and TRBJ1-2, with 8 bases fitting TRBD1. Trimming took 0 bases from V and 4 from J; bases not matched to a gene: 2. Looked up from germline, CDR1 is SGHKS and CDR2 is YYEKEE (reference sequence). The CDR3 has 14 residues. Here the CDR3 DNA reads TGTGCCAGCAGCTTGGCAGGGGGCGGCTATGGCTACACCTTC. Translation: CASSLAGGGYGYTF.

The rearrangement joins TRBV27 to TRBJ1-1; TRBD1 might be the D (6 bases). CDR1 and CDR2 (germline): MNHEY, SMNVEV (reference sequence). V was cut by 4 bases and J by 4 bases, with 19 bases left in between. This CDR3 region has 16 residues. The CDR3 is CASSSQGIIGSTEAFF. CDR3 sequence (DNA): TGTGCCAGCAGTTCCCAGGGGATCATTGGTTCCACTGAAGCTTTCTTT.

The J gene is TRBJ2-2, the V gene TRBV11-2; D gene ambiguous. Trimming pared 8 bases from V and 0 bases from J, leaving 7 bases between. This CDR3 has 13 amino acids. CDR1 is SGHAT, CDR2 FQNNGV, per germline. The CDR3, as DNA: TGTGCCAGCCAGCGATCGAACACCGGGGAGCTGTTTTTT. Amino acids: CASQRSNTGELFF. Looking up the rest from reference TRBV11-2 and TRBJ2-2 gives the full variable domain: EAGVAQSPRYKIIEKRQSVAFWCNPISGHATLYWYQQILGQGPKLLIQFQNNGVVDDSQLPKDRFSAERLKGVDSTLKIQPAKLEDSAVYLCASQRSNTGELFFGEGSRLTVL.

This clonotype was counted ten times or more. This rearrangement joins TRBV3-1 to TRBJ2-2; no firm D call. The CDR3 is 15 residues long. Germline V gene data show CDR1 as LGHDT and CDR2 as YNNKEL (reference sequence). The V gene lost 1 base and the J gene lost 10 bases, with 16 bases spanning the gap. CDR3 nucleotides: TGTGCCAGCAGCCAAGTGTTGGGCCGGCGAGTGGAGCTGTTTTTT. This translates into CASSQVLGRRVELFF.

This clonotype has just a few counts. The chain has TRBV27 and TRBJ1-2, with D possibly TRBD1 on 5 matching bases. The CDR3 is 16 amino acids. Germline V gives CDR1 MNHEY, CDR2 SMNVEV (reference sequence). Between the trimmed V and J ends, which lost 7 bases and 4 bases, there was a span of 22 bases. CDR3 nucleotide sequence: TGTGCCAGCACAATTAGGCAGGGTACTCCTGGCTATGGCTACACCTTC. Its translation: CASTIRQGTPGYGYTF.

This clonotype was counted ten times or more. The chain carries TRBV5-1 and TRBJ2-1; D is unresolved. Trimming took 0 bases from V and 5 from J, leaving 9 bases between them. Germline V gene data show CDR1 as SGHRS and CDR2 as YFSETQ. The CDR3 has 14 amino acids. The CDR3 loop reads CASSLESANNEQFF. As DNA, the CDR3 is TGCGCCAGCAGCTTGGAATCAGCTAACAATGAGCAGTTCTTC.

This clonotype was picked up many times. The J gene is TRBJ2-1, the V gene TRBV5-6; 7 positions match TRBD1. Looked up from germline, CDR1 is SGHDT and CDR2 is YYEEEE. V shed 4 bases and J 6 bases; nucleotides not matched to a gene: 7. This CDR3 contains 14 residues. The DNA for the CDR3 is TGTGCCAGCAGCCGACGACAGGGTGGCAATGAGCAGTTCTTC. Its protein product is CASSRRQGGNEQFF.

This clonotype was observed a few times. The rearrangement uses TRBV10-1 and TRBJ1-3; D remains ambiguous. The V gene's germline CDR1 is WNHNN and CDR2 SYGVQD (reference sequence). This CDR3 spans 16 amino acids. V was clipped by 8 bases and J by 0 bases, with 17 bases between them. CDR3 protein: CASSTGLPSSGNTIYF. The CDR3 coding sequence is TGCGCCAGCTCCACGGGCCTTCCGAGCTCTGGAAACACCATATATTTT.